What follows are 3 T cell receptor beta chains derived from one specimen sequenced in a study of T cell responses to AZD1222 COVID-19 vaccine. The repertoire was sequenced with immunoSEQ multiplex PCR; TCRdb's copy has only in-frame clones and lacks some. The data show about 88,000 clones, 89% seen once. The sequencing used peripheral blood, collected on day 0 of AZD1222 vaccination. Source of these receptors: an adult in good health.

The chain has TRBV19 and TRBJ2-1; D possibly corresponds to TRBD1 (6 bases). V lost 4 bases and J lost 1, with 8 bases in between. This CDR3 has 14 amino acids. In germline, CDR1 is LNHDA, CDR2 SQIVND (reference sequence). The CDR3: CASSKGHSYNEQFF. For the CDR3, the DNA is TGTGCCAGTAGTAAGGGACATTCCTACAATGAGCAGTTCTTC.

V usage is TRBV6-5 and J usage is TRBJ1-6; D may be TRBD1 (6 bases). Germline CDR1 reads MNHEY; CDR2 reads SVGAGI. This CDR3 is built from 14 residues. The ends were cut back, 7 bases at V and 6 bases at J, with 13 bases in the middle. CDR3 region: CASTYREGNSPLHF. CDR3 nucleotide sequence: TGTGCCAGCACCTACAGGGAGGGTAATTCACCCCTCCACTTT.

This rearrangement joins TRBV4-3 to TRBJ1-2; D call uncertain. In germline, CDR1 is LGHNA, CDR2 YSLEER. CDR3 length equals 16 residues. The V end was cut by 0 bases, the J end by 2 bases, with 13 bases between. CDR3 DNA: TGCGCCAGCAGCCAAGATCAAGGGATGGGAAACTATGGCTACACCTTC. It is translated as CASSQDQGMGNYGYTF.